One sample yielded the 8 T cell receptor beta chains listed below, sequenced in a study of beta chain features in type 1 diabetes. Sequencing targeted expressed TCRB transcripts, as all isolated RNA had been reverse transcribed. Sequencing was performed with immunoSEQ multiplex PCR; in TCRdb, only in-frame clones are kept and a portion is missing. The sample has nearly 700,000 clones; 13% are singletons. Notes on the study in general: All four CD4+ subsets from Type 1 diabetes patients carried moderately but significantly shorter TCRB CDR3s.

These receptors have no known antigen. The specimen was naive CD4+ T cells from blood. These receptors all stem from a young man with type 1 diabetes.

This clone was counted only a few times. The sample carries other DNA sequences with the same CDR3. The chain combines TRBV18 with TRBJ2-1, with a possible D match to TRBD2 (5 bases). This CDR3 is built from 15 residues. V lost 1 base and J 4 bases, leaving 11 bases between the germline ends. The V gene's germline CDR1 is KGHSH and CDR2 LQKENI. The CDR3 sequence: CASSPRSGDYNEQFF. As DNA, the CDR3 is TGTGCCAGCTCACCACGGAGCGGAGATTACAATGAGCAGTTCTTC.

The sample holds a few counts of this clone. The chain joins TRBV10-3 to TRBJ1-1, with D perhaps matching TRBD1 (5 bases). The length of the CDR3 is 14 residues. Trimming left V 7 bases short and J 2 bases short, with 14 bases between. In germline, CDR1 is ENHRY, CDR2 SYGVKD. In DNA, the CDR3 is TGTGCCATCATGTTACAGGCCTCCAACACTGAAGCTTTCTTT. It yields the protein CAIMLQASNTEAFF.

This clone was picked up a small number of times. The chain combines TRBV5-6 with TRBJ2-5; D tentatively reads TRBD1 or TRBD2 (6 bases each). The V gene lost 2 bases and the J gene lost 5 bases, with 13 bases spanning the gap. Germline V CDR1 and CDR2: SGHDT, YYEEEE. CDR3 length: 14 amino acids. CDR3 sequence (DNA): TGTGCCAGCAGCTTAGGGGGGACCGAGGAGACCCAGTACTTC. It encodes CASSLGGTEETQYF.

This chain links TRBV14 with TRBJ1-2, with 11 bases fitting TRBD1. The CDR3 runs to 15 residues. In germline, CDR1 is SGHDN, CDR2 FVKESK. V dropped 4 bases and J dropped 4; count of bases not matched to a gene: 5. CDR3 amino acids: CASSPGQGASYGYTF. Written as DNA, the CDR3 is TGTGCCAGCAGCCCTGGACAGGGGGCGAGCTATGGCTACACCTTC.

This clone has more than one count but fewer than ten. The CDR3 spells CASSFLDRGEKLFF. The CDR3 bases are TGTGCCAGCAGCTTCCTGGACAGGGGTGAAAAACTGTTTTTT. The rearrangement links TRBV7-2 to TRBJ1-4, with 9 nucleotides matching TRBD1. Germline V CDR1 and CDR2: SGHTA, FQGNSA. Trimming cost V 3 bases and J 7 bases; bases outside gene matches: 3. CDR3 size: 14 residues.

This clone was found a few times. The chain links TRBV29-1 to TRBJ2-1; 8 nucleotides align to TRBD2. Germline CDR1 and CDR2: SQVTM and ANQGSEA. J gave up 9 bases and V 8 bases, and 6 bases lay outside the gene matches. This CDR3 has 11 residues. The CDR3 bases are TGCAGCCCCGGCGGGGGGAGTGAGCAGTTCTTC. Its translation is CSPGGGSEQFF.

This clone occurred a few times. The V and J genes are TRBV28 and TRBJ1-5, with D perhaps TRBD1 (6 bases). This CDR3 region has 15 residues. Trimming shortened V by 3 bases and J by 1 base, and 10 bases separated the two germline ends. The germline V gene has CDR1 MDHEN and CDR2 SYDVKM. CDR3 DNA sequence: TGTGCCAGCAGTTTGACAGGTATAAGCAATCAGCCCCAGCATTTT. Translated, it gives CASSLTGISNQPQHF.

There are a few counts of this clone. The gene calls are TRBV19 and TRBJ2-1, with 8 nucleotides matching TRBD2. The CDR3 has 15 amino acids. J lost 7 bases, V lost 1 base, and 6 bases had no gene match. The V gene's germline CDR1 is LNHDA and CDR2 SQIVND (reference sequence). The CDR3 here is CASSIVTGGPNEQFF. As DNA, the CDR3 is TGTGCCAGTAGTATAGTGACGGGGGGGCCTAATGAGCAGTTCTTC.